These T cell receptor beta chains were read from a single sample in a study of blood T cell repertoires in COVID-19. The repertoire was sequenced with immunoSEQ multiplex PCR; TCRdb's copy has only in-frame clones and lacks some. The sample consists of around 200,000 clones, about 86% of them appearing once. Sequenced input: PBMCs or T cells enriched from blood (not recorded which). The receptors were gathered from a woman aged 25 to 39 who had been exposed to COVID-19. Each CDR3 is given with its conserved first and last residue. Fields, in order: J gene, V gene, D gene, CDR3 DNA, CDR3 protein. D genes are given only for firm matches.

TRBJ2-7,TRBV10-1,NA,TGCGCCAGCATCGGGGTTAGCTACGAGCAGTACTTC,CASIGVSYEQYF
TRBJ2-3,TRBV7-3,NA,TGTGCCAGCAGCTTTCAGTCGGGGGGCATAGATACGCAGTATTTT,CASSFQSGGIDTQYF
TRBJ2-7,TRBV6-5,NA,TGTGCCAGCAGTTACTCGGGTCAAAGGGGCGCCTACGAGCAGTACTTC,CASSYSGQRGAYEQYF
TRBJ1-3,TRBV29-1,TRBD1,TGCGGAACAACAGGGGGCCCTGGAAACACCATATATTTT,CGTTGGPGNTIYF
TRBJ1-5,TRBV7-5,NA,TGTGCCAGAAGCCACAGTCCAGGCCAGCCCCAGCATTTT,CARSHSPGQPQHF
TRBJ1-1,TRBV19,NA,TGTGCCAGTAGTATAAGGGGCCCGGGTGGCACTGAAGCTTTCTTT,CASSIRGPGGTEAFF
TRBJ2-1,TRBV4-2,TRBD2,TGTGCCAGCAGCCAAGATAGACTAGCGGAAATCCACAATGAGCAGTTCTTC,CASSQDRLAEIHNEQFF
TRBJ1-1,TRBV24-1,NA,TGTGCCACCAGTGATTTGTCCCAGGGTAGGGGCACTGAAGCTTTCTTT,CATSDLSQGRGTEAFF
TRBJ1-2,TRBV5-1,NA,TGCGCCAGCAGCTCGGACAAGAACTATGGCTACACCTTC,CASSSDKNYGYTF
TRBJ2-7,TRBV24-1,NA,TGTGCCACCAGTGACATGGACAACCGGGAGCAGTACTTC,CATSDMDNREQYF
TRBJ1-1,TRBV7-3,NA,TGTGCCAGCAGCTTATTGGGGGGGAACACTGAAGCTTTCTTT,CASSLLGGNTEAFF
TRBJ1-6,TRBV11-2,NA,TGTGCCAGCAGCTTAGCCGGGACACGAGCCCTTGGGCCCCTCCACTTT,CASSLAGTRALGPLHF
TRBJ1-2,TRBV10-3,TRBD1,TGTGCCATCAGTCGCGGGACAGGGGGCAACTATGGCTACACCTTC,CAISRGTGGNYGYTF
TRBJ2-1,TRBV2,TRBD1,TGTGCCAGCATAACAGGGGAAATCGGGGAGCAGTTCTTC,CASITGEIGEQFF
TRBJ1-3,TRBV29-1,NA,TGCAGCGTGTACGAGGGCAGCTCTGGAAACACCATATATTTT,CSVYEGSSGNTIYF
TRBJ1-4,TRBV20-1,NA,TGCAGTGCTACAGCGGGAGAAAAACTGTTTTTT,CSATAGEKLFF
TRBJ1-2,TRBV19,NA,TGTGCCAGTAGTGGGAGTCTCTATGGCTACACCTTC,CASSGSLYGYTF
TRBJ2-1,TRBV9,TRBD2,TGTGCCAGCAGCATACAGGGTGTAGCGGGGGTCGGGGAGCAGTTCTTC,CASSIQGVAGVGEQFF